Sequencing of this TCR beta chain was carried out in a study of human T cells and chemical hapten exposure. Study details: Weekly scalp doses of diphenylcyclopropenone were given to patients during the roughly 24-week study.

The germline CDR1 and CDR2 sequences are SQVTM and ANQGSEA. The ends lost 7 bases at V and 2 bases at J; junction bases unmatched: 4. The CDR3 is 12 residues long. Study results and limitations: In the PT1 data, expanded TCR counts showed a positive correlation with patch test score.

As for time point: patch test 2, 6 weeks after DPC sensitization. Treatment indicated: therapeutic diphenylcyclopropenone sensitization with weekly scalp DPC. One entry per CDR3 protein, called by TCRdb with MiXCR from the RACE reads. The sample records 75,000 to 100,000 distinct CDR3 sequences, around 9.3% being singletons. Of note for this clonotype: Its antigen is not identified.

This specimen was whole blood, taken in connection with sensitization to the hapten diphenylcyclopropenone (DPC). The clonotype was recovered from a woman aged 40-49 years with alopecia areata. Some clones in this sample may be carry-over from other donors' samples. The chain carries TRBV29-1 and TRBJ1-2, with 7 nucleotides matching TRBD1. CDR3 in amino acids: CSAGDRNYGYTF. Written as DNA, the CDR3 is TGCAGCGCTGGGGACAGAAACTATGGCTACACCTTC.